This T cell receptor (beta chain) emerged from a study of blood T cell repertoires in COVID-19. Study at large: Specimens from acute and convalescent COVID-19 originated in the United States, Italy and Spain. T cells, B-cell-depleted T cells, or PBMCs supplied cDNA or gDNA.

Original analysis: By means of reference gene primer amplification, nucleated cell counts were estimated. Method: immunoSEQ multiplex PCR; TCRdb's copy keeps in-frame clones and lacks some. D and trimming come from the DNA, and the V and J calls and clone size come from that table. The sample includes 60,000 or so clones, approximately 80% of them seen just once. Input material: peripheral blood. The origin of this receptor is a man in his fifties or sixties with acute or convalescent COVID-19.

The CDR3 DNA follows: TGTGCCATCAGTGATTACCGGGTGTATAATTCACCCCTCCACTTT. This encodes CAISDYRVYNSPLHF. This chain connects TRBV10-3 to TRBJ1-6; D is ambiguous. The germline gives CDR1 ENHRY, CDR2 SYGVKD. V dropped 3 bases and J dropped 4 bases, with 10 bases sitting between them. The CDR3 totals 15 residues.